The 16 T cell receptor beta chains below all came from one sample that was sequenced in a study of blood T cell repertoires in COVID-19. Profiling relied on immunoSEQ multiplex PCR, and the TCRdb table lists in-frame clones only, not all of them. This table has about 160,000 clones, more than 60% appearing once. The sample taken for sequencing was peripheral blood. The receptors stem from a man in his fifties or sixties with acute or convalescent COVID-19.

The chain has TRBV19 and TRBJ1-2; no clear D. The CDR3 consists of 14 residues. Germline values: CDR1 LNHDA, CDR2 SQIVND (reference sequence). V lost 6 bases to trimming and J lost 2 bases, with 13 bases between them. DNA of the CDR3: TGTGCCAGTAGGAACATCGGGTTGAACTATGGCTACACCTTC. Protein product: CASRNIGLNYGYTF.

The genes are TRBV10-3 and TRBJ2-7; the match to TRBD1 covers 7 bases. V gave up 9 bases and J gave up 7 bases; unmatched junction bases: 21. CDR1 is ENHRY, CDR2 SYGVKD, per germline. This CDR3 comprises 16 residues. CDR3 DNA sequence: TGTGCCATTAACAGGGGTCAATCCTCGCTTAAGAATGAGCAGTACTTC. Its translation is CAINRGQSSLKNEQYF.

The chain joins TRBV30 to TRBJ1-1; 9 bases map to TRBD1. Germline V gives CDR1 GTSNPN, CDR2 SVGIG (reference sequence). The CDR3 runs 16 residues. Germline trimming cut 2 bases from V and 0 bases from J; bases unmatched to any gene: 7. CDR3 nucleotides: TGTGCCTGGAGTCCCCGGGACAGGGCTGTGAACACTGAAGCTTTCTTT. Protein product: CAWSPRDRAVNTEAFF.

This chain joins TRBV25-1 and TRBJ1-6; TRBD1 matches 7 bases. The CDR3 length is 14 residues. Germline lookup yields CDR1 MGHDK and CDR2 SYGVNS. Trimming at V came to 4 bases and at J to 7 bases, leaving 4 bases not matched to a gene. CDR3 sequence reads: CASSVTGQNSPLHF. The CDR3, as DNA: TGTGCCAGCAGTGTGACAGGGCAGAATTCACCCCTCCACTTT.

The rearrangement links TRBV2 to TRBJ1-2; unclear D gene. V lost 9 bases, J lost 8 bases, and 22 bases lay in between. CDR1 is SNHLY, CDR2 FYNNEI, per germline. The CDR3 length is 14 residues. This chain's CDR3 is CARKEGSQWLGYTF. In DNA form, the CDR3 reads TGTGCCAGGAAGGAGGGTAGTCAATGGTTAGGCTACACCTTC. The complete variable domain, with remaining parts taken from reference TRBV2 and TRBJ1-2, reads EPEVTQTPSHQVTQMGQEVILRCVPISNHLYFYWYRQILGQKVEFLVSFYNNEISEKSEIFDDQFSVERPDGSNFTLKIRSTKLEDSAMYFCARKEGSQWLGYTFGSGTRLTVV.

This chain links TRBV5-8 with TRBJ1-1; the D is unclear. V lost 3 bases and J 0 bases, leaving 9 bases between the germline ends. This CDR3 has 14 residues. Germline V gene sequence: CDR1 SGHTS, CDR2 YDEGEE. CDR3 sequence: CASSWPGMNTEAFF. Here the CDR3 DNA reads TGTGCCAGCAGCTGGCCCGGGATGAACACTGAAGCTTTCTTT.

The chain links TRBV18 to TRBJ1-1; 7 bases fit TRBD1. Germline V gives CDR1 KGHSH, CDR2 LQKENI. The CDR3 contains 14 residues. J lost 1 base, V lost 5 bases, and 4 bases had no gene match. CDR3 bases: TGTGCCAGCTCAGGACAGGCCACGAACACTGAAGCTTTCTTT. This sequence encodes CASSGQATNTEAFF. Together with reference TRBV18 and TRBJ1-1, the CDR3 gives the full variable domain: NAGVMQNPRHLVRRRGQEARLRCSPMKGHSHVYWYRQLPEEGLKFMVYLQKENIIDESGMPKERFSAEFPKEGPSILRIQQVVRGDSAAYFCASSGQATNTEAFFGQGTRLTVV.

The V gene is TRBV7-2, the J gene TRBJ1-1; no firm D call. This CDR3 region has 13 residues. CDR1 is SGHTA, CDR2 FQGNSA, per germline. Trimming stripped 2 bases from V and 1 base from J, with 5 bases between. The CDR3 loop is CASSLRRNTEAFF. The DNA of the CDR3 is TGTGCCAGCAGCTTAAGGAGGAACACTGAAGCTTTCTTT.

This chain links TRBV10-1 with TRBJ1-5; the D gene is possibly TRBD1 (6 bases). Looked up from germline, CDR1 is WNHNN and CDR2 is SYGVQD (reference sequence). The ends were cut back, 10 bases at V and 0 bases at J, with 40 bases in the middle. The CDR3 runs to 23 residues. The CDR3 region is CANHITLDISPPRQEYSNQPQHF. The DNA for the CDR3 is TGCGCCAACCATATAACCTTGGATATATCCCCCCCGAGACAGGAGTATAGCAATCAGCCCCAGCATTTT.

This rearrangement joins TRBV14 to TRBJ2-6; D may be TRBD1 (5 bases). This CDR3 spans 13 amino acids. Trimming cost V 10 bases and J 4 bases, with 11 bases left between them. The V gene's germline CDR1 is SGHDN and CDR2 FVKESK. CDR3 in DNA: TGTGCCACCACAGGTACCGGGGCCAACGTCCTGACTTTC. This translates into CATTGTGANVLTF.

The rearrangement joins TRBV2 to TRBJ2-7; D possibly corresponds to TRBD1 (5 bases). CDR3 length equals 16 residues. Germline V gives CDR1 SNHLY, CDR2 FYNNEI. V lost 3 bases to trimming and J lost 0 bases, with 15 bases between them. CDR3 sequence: CASSDYAWGSSYEQYF. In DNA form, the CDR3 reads TGTGCCAGCAGTGATTATGCCTGGGGCAGCTCCTACGAGCAGTACTTC.

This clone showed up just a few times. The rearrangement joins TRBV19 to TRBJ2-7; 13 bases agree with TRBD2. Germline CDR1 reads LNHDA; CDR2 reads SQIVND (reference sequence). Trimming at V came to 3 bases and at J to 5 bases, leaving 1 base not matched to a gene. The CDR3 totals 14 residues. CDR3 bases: TGTGCCAGTAGTATCGGGACTAGCGGGGACGAGCAGTACTTC. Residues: CASSIGTSGDEQYF.

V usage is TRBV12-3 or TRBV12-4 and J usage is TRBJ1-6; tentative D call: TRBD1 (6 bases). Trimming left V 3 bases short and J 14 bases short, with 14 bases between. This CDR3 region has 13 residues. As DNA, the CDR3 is TGTGCCAGCAGTTTGGGAATACAGGGCTCCCTCCACTTT. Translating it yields CASSLGIQGSLHF.

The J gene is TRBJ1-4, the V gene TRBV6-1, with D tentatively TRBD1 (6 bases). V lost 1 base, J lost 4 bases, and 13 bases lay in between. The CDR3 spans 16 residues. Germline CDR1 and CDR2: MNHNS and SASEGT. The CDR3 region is CASSEGMTGINEKLFF. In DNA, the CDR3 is TGTGCCAGCAGTGAAGGAATGACAGGAATTAATGAAAAACTGTTTTTT.

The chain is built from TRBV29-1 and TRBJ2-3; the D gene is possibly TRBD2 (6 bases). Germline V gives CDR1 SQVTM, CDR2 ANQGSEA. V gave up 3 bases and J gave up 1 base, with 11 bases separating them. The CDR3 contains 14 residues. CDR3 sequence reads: CSVDMRGGTDTQYF. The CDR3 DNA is TGCAGCGTTGACATGCGGGGTGGCACAGATACGCAGTATTTT.

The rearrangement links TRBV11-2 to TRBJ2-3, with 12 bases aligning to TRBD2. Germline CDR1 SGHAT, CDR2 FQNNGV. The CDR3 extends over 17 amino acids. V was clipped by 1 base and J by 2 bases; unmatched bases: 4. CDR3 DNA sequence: TGTGCCAGCAGCTTAGTCCGGACTAGCGGGGCCACAGATACGCAGTATTTT. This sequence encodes CASSLVRTSGATDTQYF.